The clone carrying this TCR beta chain came up a few times. This sample was taken from a study of blood T cell repertoires in COVID-19. At the level of the study: The samples span acute and convalescent COVID-19 from the United States, Italy and Spain. PBMCs, B-cell-depleted T cells, or T cells provided the cDNA or gDNA that made up the material.

Original data processing: Scientists estimated how many nucleated cells there were by amplifying reference gene primers. Generated by immunoSEQ multiplex PCR, the TCRdb table keeps only in-frame clones and is missing some. V and J calls and clone size are as listed in that table; D and trimming were resolved from the DNA. Altogether hundreds of thousands of clones are present, roughly nine tenths being singletons, with the ten largest covering 3%. CDR1 GTSNPN and CDR2 SVGIG come from the germline V gene (reference sequence). The CDR3 is made up of 14 amino acids. V shed 1 base, J shed 3 bases, and the junction held 5 bases outside the gene matches.

This sequence was found in a man between 18 and 35 years old with active or convalescent COVID-19. Sequencing input: peripheral blood. The chain carries TRBV30 and TRBJ2-7, with 8 bases that match TRBD2. CDR3 sequence reads: CAWSGTSGDYEQYF. The CDR3, as DNA: TGTGCCTGGAGTGGAACTAGCGGTGACTACGAGCAGTACTTC.